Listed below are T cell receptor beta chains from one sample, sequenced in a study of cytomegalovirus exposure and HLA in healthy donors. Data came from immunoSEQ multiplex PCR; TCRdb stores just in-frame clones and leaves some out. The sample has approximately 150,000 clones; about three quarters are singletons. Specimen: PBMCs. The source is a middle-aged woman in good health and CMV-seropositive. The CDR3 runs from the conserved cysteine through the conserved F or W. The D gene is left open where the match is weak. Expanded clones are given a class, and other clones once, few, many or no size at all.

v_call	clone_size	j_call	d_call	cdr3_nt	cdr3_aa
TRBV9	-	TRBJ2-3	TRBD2	TGTGCCAGCAGCATCTCCGGGACTAGCGGGGACCCAACTAGCACAGATACGCAGTATTTT	CASSISGTSGDPTSTDTQYF
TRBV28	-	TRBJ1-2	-	TGTGCCAGCAGCCAGGGCCGCGAAGGCTACACCTTC	CASSQGREGYTF
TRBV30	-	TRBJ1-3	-	TGTGCCTGGAGTCCCCTCGGAGACAGTTTTAGGAAATGGGGAAACACCATATATTTT	CAWSPLGDSFRKWGNTIYF
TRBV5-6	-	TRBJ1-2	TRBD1	TGTGCCAGCAGCTCGACAGGACAGGGAGGCCGCTATGGCTACACCTTC	CASSSTGQGGRYGYTF
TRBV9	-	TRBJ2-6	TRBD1	TGTGCCAGCAGCGTAAGACAGGGGGCTGGGGCCAACGTCCTGACTTTC	CASSVRQGAGANVLTF
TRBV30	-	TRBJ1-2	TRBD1	TGTGCCTGGCACAGGGGGAACGGCTACACCTTC	CAWHRGNGYTF
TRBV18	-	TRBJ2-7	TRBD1	TGTGCCAGCTCACGGGACAGAATCTACGAGCAGTACTTC	CASSRDRIYEQYF
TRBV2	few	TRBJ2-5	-	TGTGCCAGCAGGAGGGACTCCGCCGAGACCCAGTACTTC	CASRRDSAETQYF
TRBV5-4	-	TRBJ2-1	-	TGTGCCAGCAGCAGCACCGGGACACGTTCCTACAATGAGCAGTTCTTC	CASSSTGTRSYNEQFF
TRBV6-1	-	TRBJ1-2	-	TGTGCCAGCAGTGCCAGGTTTTATGGCTACACCTTC	CASSARFYGYTF
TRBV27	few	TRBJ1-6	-	TGTGCCAGCAGCGACAGTATAATTCGCCCCCTCCACTTT	CASSDSIIRPLHF
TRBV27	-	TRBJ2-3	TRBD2	TGTGCCAGCAGACTAGCGGGGGGACGGCTTTCCCCAGATACGCAGTATTTT	CASRLAGGRLSPDTQYF
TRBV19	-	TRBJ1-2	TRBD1	TGTGCCAGTAGTATAGCCGACAGGGTGCATCATGGCTACACCTTC	CASSIADRVHHGYTF
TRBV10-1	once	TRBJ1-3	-	TGCGCCAGCGGTCCACAGGGACCGGGAAACACCATATATTTT	CASGPQGPGNTIYF
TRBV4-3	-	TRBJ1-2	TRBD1	TGCGCCAGCAGCCAAGATCACAGGGGGGACGGCTACACCTTC	CASSQDHRGDGYTF
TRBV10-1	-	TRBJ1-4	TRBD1	TGCGCCAGCAGGGTCCCGGGACAGGGGTCTGAAAAACTGTTTTTT	CASRVPGQGSEKLFF
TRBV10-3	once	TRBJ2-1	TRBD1	TGTGCCATCAGTGGCCCGGGACAGGGAGGCAATGAGCAGTTCTTC	CAISGPGQGGNEQFF
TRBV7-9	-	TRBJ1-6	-	TGTGCCAGCAGCTTAGCGACTGGGTTTGATTCACCCCTCCACTTT	CASSLATGFDSPLHF
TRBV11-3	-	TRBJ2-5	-	TGTGCCAGCAGCTCTAGTGGGCTGGGGCCGGAGACCCAGTACTTC	CASSSSGLGPETQYF
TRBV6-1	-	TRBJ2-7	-	TGTGCCAGCAGTGATTTTCGCTCCTACGAGCAGTACTTC	CASSDFRSYEQYF